The rows below give T cell receptor beta chains drawn from one sample of a study of CD8 T cells in ankylosing spondylitis. TCRdb reprocessed the 5' RACE reads with MiXCR, giving one entry per CDR3 protein. The sample has approximately 400,000 distinct CDR3 sequences; roughly 17% are singletons. Sequencing input: blood, either unsorted or a sorted T cell fraction (not recorded which). The receptor set was obtained from a male donor with ankylosing spondylitis. Each CDR3 is given with its conserved first and last residue.

V gene	J gene	CDR3 protein
TRBV10-3	TRBJ2-1	CAIMRELGNEQFF
TRBV20-1	TRBJ2-3	CSARPASGSKAAQDTQYF
TRBV29-1	TRBJ1-1	CSVAQKNTEAFF
TRBV27	TRBJ2-2	CASTLTRNTGELFF
TRBV12-3/TRBV12-4	TRBJ2-2	CASSLAFRGGAGELFF
TRBV20-1	TRBJ2-6	CSARDSSGANVLTF
TRBV7-9	TRBJ2-7	CASSSDKSYIYEQYF
TRBV28	TRBJ1-2	CASSSLPHKHGYTF
TRBV6-5	TRBJ2-5	CATRWAETQYF
TRBV20-1	TRBJ2-3	CSARETTSLGTQYF
TRBV3-1	TRBJ1-2	CASSQPGRVGTF
TRBV29-1	TRBJ1-5	CSVAGQGDQPQHF
TRBV27	TRBJ1-2	CASSLFGQGAGGYTF
TRBV6-1	TRBJ2-6	CASSHRPTGANVLTF
TRBV12-3/TRBV12-4	TRBJ2-3	CASSFVSGGDFKQYF
TRBV28	TRBJ1-3	CASREQGPSGNTIYF